These T cell receptor beta chains were read from a single sample in a study of shared clonotypes between healthy human individuals. The method was immunoSEQ multiplex PCR; TCRdb's version includes in-frame clones alone and lacks a portion of them. The table has roughly 1,000,000 clones, approximately 80% seen once. The sample taken for sequencing was memory CD4+ T cells from PBMCs. These receptors all stem from a young man in good health. Some clones in this sample may be carry-over from other donors' samples. Each CDR3 is given with its conserved first and last residue. The order of the fields is V gene, clone size, J gene, D gene, CDR3 protein, CDR3 DNA. The D gene is left open where the match is weak. Clone sizes are given selectively: once, few, many, or a class where the clone is expanded.

V: TRBV2; size: -; J: TRBJ1-5; D: -; CDR3: CASRGEAGQPQHF; DNA: TGTGCCAGCAGGGGCGAGGCGGGTCAGCCCCAGCATTTT
V: TRBV7-9; size: -; J: TRBJ1-2; D: -; CDR3: CASSLVRYGYTF; DNA: TGTGCCAGCAGCTTAGTACGCTATGGCTACACCTTC
V: TRBV28; size: -; J: TRBJ2-7; D: -; CDR3: CASSLVWSYEQYF; DNA: TGTGCCAGCAGTTTGGTCTGGAGCTACGAGCAGTACTTC
V: TRBV11-2; size: -; J: TRBJ1-1; D: -; CDR3: CASLGVWNTEAFF; DNA: TGTGCCAGTTTGGGGGTATGGAACACTGAAGCTTTCTTT
V: TRBV30; size: -; J: TRBJ2-3; D: -; CDR3: CAWSKDSDTQYF; DNA: TGTGCCTGGAGTAAGGACTCAGATACGCAGTATTTT
V: TRBV4-2; size: -; J: TRBJ1-2; D: TRBD1; CDR3: CASSQDGTGWGYTF; DNA: TGTGCCAGCAGCCAAGATGGGACAGGCTGGGGCTACACCTTC
V: TRBV18; size: -; J: TRBJ1-5; D: -; CDR3: CASSTEGISNQPQHF; DNA: TGTGCCAGCTCAACTGAGGGGATTAGCAATCAGCCCCAGCATTTT
V: TRBV10-3; size: -; J: TRBJ2-3; D: TRBD2; CDR3: CAISADGRSTDTQYF; DNA: TGTGCCATCAGTGCTGACGGGAGGAGCACAGATACGCAGTATTTT
V: TRBV7-9; size: -; J: TRBJ2-7; D: TRBD2; CDR3: CASSPLAGGFSGNYEQYF; DNA: TGTGCCAGCAGCCCTCTAGCGGGAGGCTTCTCAGGGAATTACGAGCAGTACTTC
V: TRBV30; size: few; J: TRBJ2-1; D: -; CDR3: CAWNIVSEQFF; DNA: TGTGCCTGGAATATAGTATCTGAGCAGTTCTTC
V: TRBV7-9; size: -; J: TRBJ1-5; D: -; CDR3: CASSPFVGQPQHF; DNA: TGTGCCAGCAGCCCCTTTGTTGGGCAGCCCCAGCATTTT
V: TRBV19; size: -; J: TRBJ1-4; D: -; CDR3: CASSTRGRDGKMFF; DNA: TGTGCCAGTAGTACCCGGGGGAGAGATGGAAAGATGTTTTTT
V: TRBV5-5; size: -; J: TRBJ2-2; D: -; CDR3: CASRRPAGELFF; DNA: TGTGCCAGCAGGCGACCCGCCGGGGAGCTGTTTTTT
V: TRBV28; size: -; J: TRBJ2-7; D: -; CDR3: CASFQWTPYEQYF; DNA: TGTGCCAGCTTCCAATGGACCCCCTACGAGCAGTACTTC
V: TRBV4-1; size: -; J: TRBJ2-5; D: TRBD1; CDR3: CASSERQGAPYQETQYF; DNA: TGCGCCAGCAGCGAAAGACAGGGGGCACCGTACCAAGAGACCCAGTACTTC
V: TRBV28; size: -; J: TRBJ1-5; D: -; CDR3: CASSLTGARQPQHF; DNA: TGTGCCAGCAGTTTGACGGGGGCTCGGCAGCCCCAGCATTTT
V: TRBV5-4; size: -; J: TRBJ2-1; D: TRBD1; CDR3: CASSRLGQGINEQFF; DNA: TGTGCCAGCAGCCGACTGGGACAGGGGATAAATGAGCAGTTCTTC
V: TRBV2; size: -; J: TRBJ1-5; D: -; CDR3: CASGKNREKTQPQHF; DNA: TGTGCCAGCGGAAAAAACAGGGAGAAAACACAGCCCCAGCATTTT
V: TRBV5-1; size: -; J: TRBJ2-1; D: TRBD2; CDR3: CASSSGLGAGNEQFF; DNA: TGCGCCAGCAGCTCGGGACTAGGTGCTGGTAATGAGCAGTTCTTC
V: TRBV5-1; size: -; J: TRBJ1-1; D: TRBD1; CDR3: CASSLTGVTEAFF; DNA: TGCGCCAGCAGCTTAACAGGGGTCACTGAAGCTTTCTTT
V: TRBV7-2; size: once; J: TRBJ1-2; D: -; CDR3: CASTQGGTYGYTF; DNA: TGTGCCAGCACCCAAGGGGGGACCTATGGCTACACCTTC
V: TRBV7-6; size: once; J: TRBJ2-1; D: TRBD2; CDR3: CASSLGLAGTYNEQFF; DNA: TGTGCCAGCAGCTTAGGACTAGCGGGCACCTACAATGAGCAGTTCTTC
V: TRBV6-1; size: -; J: TRBJ2-3; D: -; CDR3: CASSVHREDTQYF; DNA: TGTGCCAGCAGTGTGCACAGGGAAGATACGCAGTATTTT
V: TRBV9; size: few; J: TRBJ1-2; D: TRBD1; CDR3: CASSVQGDVSGYTF; DNA: TGTGCCAGCAGCGTACAGGGGGACGTAAGTGGCTACACCTTC
V: TRBV4-3; size: -; J: TRBJ1-3; D: TRBD1; CDR3: CASSQKTGSSGNTIYF; DNA: TGCGCCAGCAGCCAAAAGACAGGGTCCTCCGGAAACACCATATATTTT
V: TRBV18; size: few; J: TRBJ2-7; D: -; CDR3: CASSPGPSYEQYF; DNA: TGTGCCAGCTCACCAGGGCCGTCCTACGAGCAGTACTTC
V: TRBV5-4; size: -; J: TRBJ2-3; D: TRBD1; CDR3: CALEDRGKNTQYF; DNA: TGTGCCCTAGAGGACAGGGGGAAAAATACGCAGTATTTT
V: TRBV29-1; size: -; J: TRBJ2-7; D: TRBD1; CDR3: CSVAPGQRRDEQYF; DNA: TGCAGCGTCGCCCCGGGACAGCGCAGGGACGAGCAGTACTTC
V: TRBV5-1; size: -; J: TRBJ2-7; D: TRBD2; CDR3: CASSLSSGSSYEQYF; DNA: TGCGCCAGCAGCTTGTCTAGCGGGAGCTCCTACGAGCAGTACTTC
V: TRBV4-1; size: -; J: TRBJ1-2; D: TRBD1; CDR3: CASSQEPGQPQDTF; DNA: TGCGCCAGCAGCCAAGAACCGGGACAGCCTCAGGACACCTTC
V: TRBV27; size: -; J: TRBJ2-5; D: -; CDR3: CASSQRRGETQYF; DNA: TGTGCCAGCAGCCAGCGAAGGGGAGAGACCCAGTACTTC
V: TRBV7-9; size: once; J: TRBJ2-2; D: TRBD2; CDR3: CASSSQSGLADNTGELFF; DNA: TGTGCCAGCAGCTCTCAATCGGGACTAGCGGATAACACCGGGGAGCTGTTTTTT
V: TRBV2; size: few; J: TRBJ1-5; D: TRBD1; CDR3: CASSLRTGDSNQPQHF; DNA: TGTGCCAGCAGTCTGAGGACAGGGGATAGCAATCAGCCCCAGCATTTT
V: TRBV5-1; size: -; J: TRBJ1-5; D: TRBD1; CDR3: CASSLNTGDGQPQHF; DNA: TGCGCCAGCAGCTTGAACACAGGGGACGGGCAGCCCCAGCATTTT
V: TRBV18; size: -; J: TRBJ2-7; D: TRBD2; CDR3: CASSPASGGSYEQYF; DNA: TGTGCCAGCTCACCGGCTAGCGGGGGCTCCTACGAGCAGTACTTC
V: TRBV5-1; size: -; J: TRBJ2-1; D: TRBD1; CDR3: CASSIQGIQYNEQFF; DNA: TGCGCCAGCAGCATACAGGGGATACAATACAATGAGCAGTTCTTC
V: TRBV4-3; size: once; J: TRBJ2-1; D: TRBD2; CDR3: CASSQVDGRSPYNEQFF; DNA: TGCGCCAGCAGCCAAGTCGACGGGAGGTCTCCCTACAATGAGCAGTTCTTC
V: TRBV5-1; size: -; J: TRBJ2-2; D: TRBD1; CDR3: CASSLAPGTGVIFTGELFF; DNA: TGCGCCAGCAGCTTGGCGCCCGGGACAGGGGTGATCTTCACCGGGGAGCTGTTTTTT
V: TRBV19; size: many; J: TRBJ2-2; D: -; CDR3: CASSMGLRAGELFF; DNA: TGTGCCAGTAGTATGGGGCTCCGCGCCGGGGAGCTGTTTTTT
V: TRBV28; size: -; J: TRBJ2-2; D: -; CDR3: CASQTEYAGELFF; DNA: TGTGCCAGCCAGACAGAGTATGCCGGGGAGCTGTTTTTT
V: TRBV7-3; size: few; J: TRBJ2-7; D: TRBD2; CDR3: CASSLRREAYEQYF; DNA: TGTGCCAGCAGCTTACGCCGGGAGGCCTACGAGCAGTACTTC
V: TRBV5-1; size: -; J: TRBJ2-1; D: TRBD2; CDR3: CASSTGTSGRNEQFF; DNA: TGCGCCAGCAGCACCGGGACTAGCGGGAGAAATGAGCAGTTCTTC
V: TRBV11-2; size: -; J: TRBJ2-1; D: TRBD1; CDR3: CASSLGGGSTYNEQFF; DNA: TGTGCCAGCAGTCTAGGGGGCGGGTCGACCTACAATGAGCAGTTCTTC
V: TRBV28; size: -; J: TRBJ2-5; D: -; CDR3: CASSPGGGQETQYF; DNA: TGTGCCAGCAGCCCAGGCGGAGGGCAAGAGACCCAGTACTTC
V: TRBV7-2; size: once; J: TRBJ2-7; D: TRBD2; CDR3: CASSARLAGLGYEQYF; DNA: TGTGCCAGCAGCGCGCGACTAGCGGGATTAGGCTACGAGCAGTACTTC
V: TRBV7-2; size: -; J: TRBJ2-7; D: TRBD2; CDR3: CASSFPPKRDQYF; DNA: TGTGCCAGCAGCTTCCCCCCCAAGCGGGATCAGTACTTC
V: TRBV2; size: few; J: TRBJ1-2; D: -; CDR3: CASSVRGGYTF; DNA: TGTGCCAGCAGTGTCCGAGGGGGCTACACCTTC
V: TRBV9; size: -; J: TRBJ2-1; D: -; CDR3: CASSVGPGSNEQFF; DNA: TGTGCCAGCAGCGTAGGTCCAGGGTCCAATGAGCAGTTCTTC
V: TRBV7-9; size: -; J: TRBJ2-1; D: -; CDR3: CASSPGPLEQFF; DNA: TGTGCCAGCAGCCCAGGACCGCTCGAGCAGTTCTTC
V: TRBV9; size: few; J: TRBJ2-1; D: -; CDR3: CASSVESSAPYNEQFF; DNA: TGTGCCAGCAGCGTAGAGTCTAGCGCACCCTACAATGAGCAGTTCTTC
V: TRBV10-1; size: -; J: TRBJ2-3; D: TRBD2; CDR3: CASSDDSGSKRTQYF; DNA: TGCGCCAGCAGTGATGATAGCGGGAGTAAGCGTACGCAGTATTTT
V: TRBV7-6; size: -; J: TRBJ1-1; D: TRBD1; CDR3: CAILQGPLASSNTEAFF; DNA: TGTGCCATTCTACAGGGGCCCTTGGCGAGCTCGAACACTGAAGCTTTCTTT
V: TRBV13; size: -; J: TRBJ1-1; D: -; CDR3: CASSLTGTMKTTEAFF; DNA: TGTGCCAGCAGCTTAACCGGGACCATGAAAACAACTGAAGCTTTCTTT
V: TRBV2; size: once; J: TRBJ2-7; D: -; CDR3: CASSADPLSYEQYF; DNA: TGTGCCAGCAGTGCCGATCCACTCTCCTACGAGCAGTACTTC
V: TRBV6-6; size: -; J: TRBJ2-1; D: -; CDR3: CASSLPDLSGQFF; DNA: TGTGCCAGCAGTTTACCTGATCTATCGGGGCAGTTCTTC